Sequencing of this T cell receptor beta chain was carried out in a study of OX40 agonist ivuxolimab in advanced cancers. Whole-study context: Participants could have had prior anti-PD-1, anti-PD-L1 or anti-CTLA-4 therapy, and about 37% had some.

Of note for this clone: Its antigen is unidentified.

Profiling relied on immunoSEQ multiplex PCR, and the TCRdb table lists in-frame clones only, not all of them. The sample has about 40,000 clones, 75% to 90% seen once. General study points: CD4+ and CD8+ blood T cells expanded clonally by week 6 at 0.1 to 3.0 mg/kg.

The TCR comes from an adult with an advanced solid tumor such as melanoma, head and neck, liver or kidney cancer. The source was CD4+ or CD8+ T cells sorted from blood, collected in a trial of the OX40 agonist ivuxolimab.

The CDR3 DNA sequence: TGTGCCAGCAGCCAAGGTACTGCTGAAGCTTTCTTT. It encodes CASSQGTAEAFF. The chain recombines TRBV5-5 with TRBJ1-1, with no clear D. V was shortened by 4 bases and J by 6 bases, with 10 bases between the two germline ends. Germline CDR1 reads SGHKS; CDR2 reads YYEKEE (reference sequence). The length of the CDR3 is 12 residues.